The text below deals with one T cell receptor (beta chain). Produced via immunoSEQ multiplex PCR; TCRdb's table is partial and in-frame only. The repertoire has more than 150,000 clones, approximately 94% of them found once; the top ten carry more than 1.5%. The V end lost 2 bases, the J end lost 5 bases, and 13 bases lay between the germline ends. This CDR3 is built from 14 residues. CDR1 and CDR2 from the germline V gene are SGHNT and YYREEE (reference sequence). This specimen comes from a study of T cell responses to AZD1222 COVID-19 vaccine. The genes are TRBV5-4 and TRBJ2-5, with a possible D match to TRBD2 (6 bases). The sequencing used peripheral blood, collected 28 days after the second AZD1222 dose. This sequence was found in an adult who received the AZD1222 COVID-19 vaccine. CDR3 coding DNA: TGTGCCAGCAGCTTCTTCCGGGAGAGGGAGACCCAGTACTTC. This sequence encodes CASSFFRERETQYF.